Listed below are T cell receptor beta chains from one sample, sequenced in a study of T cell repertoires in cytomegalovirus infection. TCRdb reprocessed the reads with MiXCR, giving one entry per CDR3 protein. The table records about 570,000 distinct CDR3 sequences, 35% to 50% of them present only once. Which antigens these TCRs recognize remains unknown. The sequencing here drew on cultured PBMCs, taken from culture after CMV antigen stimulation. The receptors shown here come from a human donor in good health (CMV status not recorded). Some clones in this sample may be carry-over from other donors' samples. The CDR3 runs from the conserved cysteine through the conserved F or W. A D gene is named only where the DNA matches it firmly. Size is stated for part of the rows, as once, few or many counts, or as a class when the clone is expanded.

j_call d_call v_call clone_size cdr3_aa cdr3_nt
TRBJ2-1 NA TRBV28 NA CASSLYAGMSYNEQFF TGTGCCAGCAGTTTATACGCGGGAATGTCCTACAATGAGCAGTTCTTC
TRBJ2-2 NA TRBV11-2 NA CASSPRRDANTGELFF TGTGCCAGCAGCCCCCGGCGGGACGCGAACACCGGGGAGCTGTTTTTT
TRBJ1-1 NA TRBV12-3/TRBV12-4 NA CASSLVGGGEAFF TGTGCCAGCAGTTTAGTTGGGGGGGGGGAAGCTTTCTTT
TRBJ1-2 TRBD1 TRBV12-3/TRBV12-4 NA CASSLSGGGGYTF TGTGCCAGCAGTTTATCAGGGGGAGGTGGCTACACCTTC
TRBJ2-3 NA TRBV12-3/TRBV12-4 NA CASRGFGGVADTQYF TGTGCCAGCAGGGGCTTTGGCGGGGTGGCAGATACGCAGTATTTT
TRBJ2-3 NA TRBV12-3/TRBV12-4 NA CASSFGGEEDTQYF TGTGCCAGCAGTTTTGGCGGGGAGGAAGATACGCAGTATTTT
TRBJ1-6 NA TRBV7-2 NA CASSFLGPLEVDSPLHF TGTGCCAGCAGCTTCTTAGGACCTCTCGAGGTGGATTCACCCCTCCACTTT
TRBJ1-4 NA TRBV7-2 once CASSLRSSGNEKLFF TGTGCCAGCAGCTTACGCAGTTCGGGTAATGAAAAACTGTTTTTT
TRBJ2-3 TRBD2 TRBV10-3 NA CAISFTSGTDTQYF TGTGCCATCAGTTTCACTAGCGGTACAGATACGCAGTATTTT
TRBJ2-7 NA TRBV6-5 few CASSYGGSSSYEQYF TGTGCCAGCAGTTATGGCGGCAGCAGCTCCTACGAGCAGTACTTC
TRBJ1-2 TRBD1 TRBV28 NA CASTSGTGGDGYTF TGTGCCAGCACCTCCGGGACAGGGGGCGATGGCTACACCTTC
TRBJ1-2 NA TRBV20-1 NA CSARDQRGGYGYTF TGCAGTGCTAGAGATCAAAGGGGAGGATATGGCTACACCTTC
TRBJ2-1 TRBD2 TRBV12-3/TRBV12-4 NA CASSPWGAGGWGEQFF TGTGCCAGCAGTCCTTGGGGGGCGGGGGGATGGGGTGAGCAGTTCTTC
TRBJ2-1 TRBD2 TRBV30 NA CAWDLAGAGFRNEQFF TGTGCCTGGGACTTAGCGGGAGCTGGATTTCGGAATGAGCAGTTCTTC
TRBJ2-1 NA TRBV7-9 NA CASSLPRLGEQFF TGTGCCAGCAGCTTGCCCCGCTTGGGTGAGCAGTTCTTC
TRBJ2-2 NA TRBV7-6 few CASSLSPAGNTGELFF TGTGCCAGCAGCCTCAGTCCTGCCGGGAACACCGGGGAGCTGTTTTTT
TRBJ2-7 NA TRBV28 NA CASSLGPGDDEQYF TGTGCCAGCAGTTTAGGACCGGGGGATGACGAGCAGTACTTC
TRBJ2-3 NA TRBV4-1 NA CASSQASGPGTQYF TGCGCCAGCAGCCAGGCCAGCGGTCCCGGTACGCAGTATTTT
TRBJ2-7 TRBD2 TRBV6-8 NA CASGGLAGGSYEQYF TGTGCCAGCGGGGGTTTAGCGGGAGGTTCCTACGAGCAGTACTTC
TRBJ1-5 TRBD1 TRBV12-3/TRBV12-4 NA CASSRNPQGAYQPQHF TGTGCCAGCAGTCGTAACCCGCAGGGGGCTTATCAGCCCCAGCATTTT
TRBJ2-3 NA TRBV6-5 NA CASRHVSTDTQYF TGTGCCAGCAGACACGTTAGCACAGATACGCAGTATTTT
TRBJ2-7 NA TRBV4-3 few CASSRGTGASYEQYF TGCGCCAGCAGCCGTGGGACTGGGGCCTCCTACGAGCAGTACTTC
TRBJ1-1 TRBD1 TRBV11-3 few CASTRPTGANTEAFF TGTGCCAGCACCAGACCAACAGGGGCGAACACTGAAGCTTTCTTT
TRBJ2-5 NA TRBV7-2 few CASSLDQEETQYF TGTGCCAGCAGCTTAGATCAGGAAGAGACCCAGTACTTC
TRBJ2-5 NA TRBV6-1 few CASRALGETQYF TGTGCCAGCAGGGCGCTAGGGGAGACCCAGTACTTC
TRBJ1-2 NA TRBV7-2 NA CASSLGDTWGYTF TGTGCCAGCAGCTTAGGGGATACTTGGGGCTACACCTTC
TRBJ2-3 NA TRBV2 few CASLWGLGTDTQYF TGTGCCAGCCTCTGGGGTTTAGGCACAGATACGCAGTATTTT
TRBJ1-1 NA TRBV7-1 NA CASSRAGQSIALF TGTGCCAGCAGCCGAGCCGGACAGTCGATAGCTCTCTTT
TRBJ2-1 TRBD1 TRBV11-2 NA CASSLETGANEQFF TGTGCCAGCAGCTTAGAGACAGGGGCGAATGAGCAGTTCTTC
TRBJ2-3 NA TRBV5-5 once CGFRQAVHSDTQYF TGTGGCTTTCGCCAAGCGGTTCATTCCGATACGCAGTATTTT
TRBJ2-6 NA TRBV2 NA CASGGGEGTGANVLTF TGTGCCAGCGGAGGAGGAGAGGGTACTGGGGCCAACGTCCTGACTTTC
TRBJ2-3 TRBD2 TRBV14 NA CASSQGWDYTDTQYF TGTGCCAGCAGCCAAGGCTGGGACTACACAGATACGCAGTATTTT
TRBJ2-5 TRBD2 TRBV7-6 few CASSSQRGPRETQYF TGTGCCAGCAGCTCCCAGCGGGGGCCTAGGGAGACCCAGTACTTC
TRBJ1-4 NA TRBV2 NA CASSDPGRSNEKLFF TGTGCCAGCAGTGACCCCGGACGGAGTAATGAAAAACTGTTTTTT
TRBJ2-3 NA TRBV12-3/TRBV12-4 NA CASRGGVSGASTDTQYF TGTGCCAGCAGGGGGGGCGTGAGCGGGGCTAGCACAGATACGCAGTATTTT
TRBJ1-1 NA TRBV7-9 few CASSTNTEAFF TGTGCCAGCAGCACAAACACTGAAGCTTTCTTT
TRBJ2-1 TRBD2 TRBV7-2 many CASSLLAGGGYNEQFF TGTGCCAGCAGCTTACTAGCGGGAGGGGGTTACAATGAGCAGTTCTTC
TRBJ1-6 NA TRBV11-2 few CASRFPGNNSPLHF TGTGCCAGCAGATTTCCCGGGAACAATTCACCCCTCCACTTT
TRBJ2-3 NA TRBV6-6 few CASSYDRATDTQYF TGTGCCAGCAGTTACGACAGAGCCACAGATACGCAGTATTTT
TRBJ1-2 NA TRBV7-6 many CASSFGGQGYTF TGTGCCAGCAGCTTCGGGGGGCAAGGCTACACCTTC
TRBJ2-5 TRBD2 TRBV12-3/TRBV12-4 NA CASSLAAGGVETQYF TGTGCCAGCAGTTTAGCAGCGGGAGGAGTGGAGACCCAGTACTTC
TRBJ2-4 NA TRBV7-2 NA CASSPGLKNIQYF TGTGCCAGCAGTCCCGGCCTCAAAAACATTCAGTACTTC
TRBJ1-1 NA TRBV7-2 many CASSFSTDTPFF TGTGCCAGCAGCTTCTCGACAGACACCCCTTTCTTT
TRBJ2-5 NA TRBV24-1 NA CATSDPDAAAETQYF TGTGCCACCAGTGACCCCGACGCAGCGGCGGAGACCCAGTACTTC
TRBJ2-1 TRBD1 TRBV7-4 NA CASSVEGAREQFF TGTGCCAGCAGCGTCGAGGGGGCTCGGGAGCAGTTCTTC
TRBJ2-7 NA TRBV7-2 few CASSQTLPGANGEQYF TGTGCCAGCAGCCAAACTCTGCCAGGGGCGAATGGCGAGCAGTACTTC
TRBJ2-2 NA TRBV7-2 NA CASSSALGPGELFF TGTGCCAGCAGCTCTGCACTAGGCCCCGGGGAGCTGTTTTTT
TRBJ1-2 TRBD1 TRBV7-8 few CASSPRGGGGSYGYTF TGTGCCAGCAGCCCCCGGGGTGGAGGGGGCAGCTATGGCTACACCTTC
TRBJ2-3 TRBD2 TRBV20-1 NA CSARTTFSGTKDTQYF TGCAGTGCTAGAACCACCTTCTCCGGGACTAAGGATACGCAGTATTTT
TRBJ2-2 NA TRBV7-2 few CASSSPGGGWVPGELFF TGTGCCAGCAGCTCGCCCGGCGGGGGCTGGGTTCCCGGGGAGCTGTTTTTT
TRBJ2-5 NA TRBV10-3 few CAISELGQETQYF TGTGCCATCAGTGAGCTCGGCCAAGAGACCCAGTACTTC
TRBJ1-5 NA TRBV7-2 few CASSRGPGGQPQHF TGTGCCAGCAGCCGTGGCCCAGGCGGTCAGCCCCAGCATTTT
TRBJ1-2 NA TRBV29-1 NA CSVDDRRGNGYTF TGCAGCGTAGACGACAGGCGGGGTAATGGCTACACCTTC
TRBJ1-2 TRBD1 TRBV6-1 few CASSEGQGVYGYTF TGTGCCAGCAGTGAAGGACAGGGGGTCTATGGCTACACCTTC
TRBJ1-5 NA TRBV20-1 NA CSARPPGGESNQPQHF TGCAGTGCTAGACCGCCTGGGGGGGAGAGCAATCAGCCCCAGCATTTT
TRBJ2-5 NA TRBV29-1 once CSGGYRPGETQYF TGCAGCGGCGGATATCGCCCAGGGGAGACCCAGTACTTC
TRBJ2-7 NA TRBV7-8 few CASSLGVGSSYEQYF TGTGCCAGCAGCTTAGGTGTGGGAAGCTCCTACGAGCAGTACTTC
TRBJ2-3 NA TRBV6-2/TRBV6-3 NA CASSYASGQYKKNF TGTGCCAGCAGTTACGCCTCCGGACAGTACAAAAAGAATTTT
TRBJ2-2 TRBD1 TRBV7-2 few CASSPDRAPGELFF TGTGCCAGCAGCCCTGACAGGGCCCCCGGGGAGCTGTTTTTT